Shown below are 28 T cell receptor beta chains from a single sample sequenced in a study of T cell responses to AZD1222 COVID-19 vaccine. Method: immunoSEQ multiplex PCR; TCRdb's copy keeps in-frame clones and lacks some. The sample lists about 140,000 clones, 80% to 90% seen once, with around 5% in the top ten. The sequencing used peripheral blood, collected on day 0 of AZD1222 vaccination. The source is an adult in good health.

The rearrangement uses TRBV14 and TRBJ1-1; no reliable D call. V lost 1 base and J 6 bases, leaving 9 bases between the germline ends. This CDR3 has 13 amino acids. Looked up from germline, CDR1 is SGHDN and CDR2 is FVKESK. CDR3 region: CASSQVPTAEAFF. CDR3 bases: TGTGCCAGCAGCCAAGTCCCAACGGCTGAAGCTTTCTTT. Based on the CDR3 plus reference TRBV14 and TRBJ1-1, the full variable domain is EAGVTQFPSHSVIEKGQTVTLRCDPISGHDNLYWYRRVMGKEIKFLLHFVKESKQDESGMPNNRFLAERTGGTYSTLKVQPAELEDSGVYFCASSQVPTAEAFFGQGTRLTVV.

This clone showed up just once. The CDR3: CASSLSRVTTDTQYF. The CDR3 coding sequence is TGTGCCAGCAGCTTATCTAGGGTTACCACAGATACGCAGTATTTT. This sequence joins TRBV7-8 and TRBJ2-3; no clear D gene. CDR3 length: 15 residues. Looked up from germline, CDR1 is SGHVS and CDR2 is FQNEAQ. Trimming shortened V by 2 bases and J by 2 bases, and 11 bases separated the two germline ends.

Details on this clone: Other DNA sequences from this sample encode an identical CDR3 as well. The chain couples TRBV27 to TRBJ2-1, with a weak D call TRBD2 (5 bases). The V gene's germline CDR1 is MNHEY and CDR2 SMNVEV (reference sequence). Trimming took 2 bases from V and 0 from J, leaving 5 bases between them. CDR3 length: 14 amino acids. CDR3 sequence (DNA): TGTGCCAGCAGTTTAGGGAGCTCCTACAATGAGCAGTTCTTC. Residues: CASSLGSSYNEQFF.

The rearrangement joins TRBV30 to TRBJ1-1; D is uncertain. In germline, CDR1 is GTSNPN, CDR2 SVGIG (reference sequence). The length of the CDR3 is 13 residues. V lost 5 bases and J lost 0, with 10 bases in between. The CDR3 reads CAWRLTMNTEAFF. Written as DNA, the CDR3 is TGTGCCTGGCGCCTAACCATGAACACTGAAGCTTTCTTT. The full variable domain, in which reference TRBV30 and TRBJ1-1 provide the parts outside the CDR3, is SQTIHQWPATLVQPVGSPLSLECTVEGTSNPNLYWYRQAAGRGLQLLFYSVGIGQISSEVPQNLSASRPQDRQFILSSKKLLLSDSGFYLCAWRLTMNTEAFFGQGTRLTVV.

The chain has TRBV5-5 and TRBJ2-7; 7 positions agree with TRBD1. The V gene's germline CDR1 is SGHKS and CDR2 YYEKEE (reference sequence). The CDR3 loop spans 14 amino acids. V shed 0 bases and J 4 bases; nucleotides not matched to a gene: 4. CDR3 in amino acids: CASSLEGTVYEQYF. CDR3 sequence (DNA): TGTGCCAGCAGCTTGGAAGGGACAGTGTACGAGCAGTACTTC.

This clone was seen just once. This chain links TRBV28 with TRBJ1-6; no clear D gene. Trimming removed 6 bases at V and 8 bases at J, with 20 bases between. Germline values: CDR1 MDHEN, CDR2 SYDVKM. The CDR3 runs to 16 residues. In nucleotides, the CDR3 is TGTGCCAGCAGCAGGCCAGAGCGCCTTAAGGATTCACCCCTCCACTTT. Encoded protein: CASSRPERLKDSPLHF.

This chain joins TRBV4-3 and TRBJ2-1, with a tentative D call TRBD2 (6 bases). CDR3 length: 18 residues. Germline V gene sequence: CDR1 LGHNA, CDR2 YSLEER. The V and J ends lost 1 base and 0 bases respectively, with 16 bases between them. CDR3 residues: CASSQVPSVGSSYNEQFF. CDR3 nucleotides: TGCGCCAGCAGCCAAGTACCTAGCGTTGGGAGCTCCTACAATGAGCAGTTCTTC.

This clone has only one observation. The J gene is TRBJ2-2, the V gene TRBV5-1; no clear D. CDR1 and CDR2 (germline): SGHRS, YFSETQ. The CDR3 is 14 residues long. V shed 2 bases and J shed 0 bases, with 5 bases lying between them. The CDR3 sequence: CASSFGSNTGELFF. The CDR3 DNA follows: TGCGCCAGCAGCTTCGGGTCGAACACCGGGGAGCTGTTTTTT.

The rearrangement joins TRBV7-2 to TRBJ1-2; D not resolved. V was cut by 1 base and J by 3 bases, with 12 bases left in between. The CDR3 extends over 15 amino acids. Germline V gene data show CDR1 as SGHTA and CDR2 as FQGNSA. CDR3 region: CASSLGTFRDYGYTF. CDR3 nucleotides: TGTGCCAGCAGCTTAGGCACGTTCCGGGACTATGGCTACACCTTC. The complete variable domain, with remaining parts taken from reference TRBV7-2 and TRBJ1-2, reads GAGVSQSPSNKVTEKGKDVELRCDPISGHTALYWYRQSLGQGLEFLIYFQGNSAPDKSGLPSDRFSAERTGGSVSTLTIQRTQQEDSAVYLCASSLGTFRDYGYTFGSGTRLTVV.

V and J are TRBV30 and TRBJ1-5; 10 bases map to TRBD1. Germline values: CDR1 GTSNPN, CDR2 SVGIG (reference sequence). CDR3 length equals 15 residues. The V and J ends lost 2 bases and 4 bases, in that order; junction bases with no gene match: 5. This chain's CDR3 is CAWSTGTGENQPQHF. CDR3 nucleotides: TGTGCCTGGAGTACCGGGACAGGGGAAAATCAGCCCCAGCATTTT.

The chain is built from TRBV28 and TRBJ1-5; possibly TRBD1 for D (6 bases). The germline V gene encodes CDR1 MDHEN and CDR2 SYDVKM. V was cut by 2 bases and J by 2 bases, with 22 bases left in between. The CDR3 consists of 19 residues. DNA for the CDR3: TGTGCCAGCAGTTTAAGCGGGGGCGAAATAAACCGGGGCAATCAGCCCCAGCATTTT. Translating gives CASSLSGGEINRGNQPQHF.

This chain uses TRBV6-4 with TRBJ2-7; D gene uncertain. In germline, CDR1 is MRHNA, CDR2 SNTAGT. V dropped 4 bases and J dropped 7 bases, with 20 bases sitting between them. The CDR3 is 15 residues long. The CDR3 DNA is TGTGCCAGCAGTGTCGAACATAAATCCTCGAGTGAGCAGTACTTC. Protein product: CASSVEHKSSSEQYF.

The chain employs TRBV4-2 and TRBJ1-6; 7 bases agree with TRBD1. Trimming cost V 1 base and J 9 bases; bases outside gene matches: 9. The CDR3 contains 16 residues. CDR1 and CDR2 from the germline V gene are LGHNA and YNFKEQ. This CDR3 reads CASSQGPGGFRSPLHF. The CDR3 DNA reads as TGTGCCAGCAGCCAAGGCCCAGGGGGATTCCGTTCACCCCTCCACTTT.

The chain couples TRBV9 to TRBJ2-1, with 10 nucleotides matching TRBD2. CDR1 SGDLS and CDR2 YYNGEE come from the germline V gene. The CDR3 is 16 amino acids. V trimming: 4 bases; J trimming: 6 bases; junction bases outside the gene matches: 10. The CDR3 DNA follows: TGTGCCAGCAGCCTGCGGACTAGCGGTCTGGGCAATGAGCAGTTCTTC. Amino acid sequence: CASSLRTSGLGNEQFF.

The V and J genes are TRBV5-6 and TRBJ2-1; D is uncertain. V was trimmed by 4 bases and J by 3 bases, leaving 8 bases between them. Germline CDR1 reads SGHDT; CDR2 reads YYEEEE. The CDR3 runs to 13 residues. The CDR3 bases are TGTGCCAGCAGCCCGGGCCTCTACAATGAGCAGTTCTTC. Translating it yields CASSPGLYNEQFF. Full variable domain (rest looked up from reference TRBV5-6 and TRBJ2-1): DAGVTQSPTHLIKTRGQQVTLRCSPKSGHDTVSWYQQALGQGPQFIFQYYEEEERQRGNFPDRFSGHQFPNYSSELNVNALLLGDSALYLCASSPGLYNEQFFGPGTRLTVL.

The rearrangement uses TRBV5-6 and TRBJ2-1; 10 bases match TRBD2. The CDR3 has 16 residues. Germline CDR1 reads SGHDT; CDR2 reads YYEEEE. V lost 2 bases and J lost 6; bases outside the gene matches: 8. Written as DNA, the CDR3 is TGTGCCAGCAGCTTCTTCCTCAAGCGGGAGGGCAATGAGCAGTTCTTC. Its translation: CASSFFLKREGNEQFF.

The rearrangement uses TRBV7-2 and TRBJ2-7; D uncertain. Trimming stripped 4 bases from V and 2 bases from J, with 6 bases between. CDR1 SGHTA and CDR2 FQGNSA come from the germline V gene. CDR3 length: 12 amino acids. DNA for the CDR3: TGTGCCAGCAGCTCCCATCCCTACGAGCAGTACTTC. Translation gives CASSSHPYEQYF.

The V call is TRBV21-1, the J call TRBJ2-3; TRBD2 reflects the table's D call only, with no check against the DNA. TRBV21-1 is assigned pseudogene status. The CDR3 spans 17 residues. CDR3 in amino acids: CASSKEITSGYTDTQYF. CDR3 in DNA: TGTGCCAGCAGCAAAGAGATAACTAGCGGGTACACAGATACGCAGTATTTT.

The rearrangement links TRBV7-2 to TRBJ1-2; D possibly corresponds to TRBD1 (5 bases). The CDR3 extends over 16 amino acids. V was cut by 3 bases and J by 6 bases, with 20 bases left in between. Per germline, CDR1 SGHTA and CDR2 FQGNSA. CDR3: CASSLRRDGPNNGYTF. The DNA of the CDR3 is TGTGCCAGCAGCTTGAGGCGGGACGGACCAAATAATGGCTACACCTTC.

The V gene is TRBV30, the J gene TRBJ2-3; D not certain. Germline V CDR1 and CDR2: GTSNPN, SVGIG (reference sequence). This CDR3 has 15 residues. The V and J ends lost 1 base and 2 bases respectively, with 13 bases between them. CDR3 sequence: CAWSGLGGPTDTQYF. Here the CDR3 DNA reads TGTGCCTGGAGTGGTTTGGGCGGTCCCACAGATACGCAGTATTTT.

The chain combines TRBV4-3 with TRBJ2-1; 8 bases are shared with TRBD1. The CDR3 has 14 amino acids. J lost 16 bases, V lost 0 bases, and 11 bases had no gene match. CDR1 is LGHNA, CDR2 YSLEER, per germline. This CDR3 reads CASSQDRISDREFF. In nucleotides, the CDR3 is TGCGCCAGCAGCCAAGATCGAATTTCGGACAGGGAATTCTTC.

The rearrangement links TRBV28 to TRBJ1-1; possibly TRBD1 for D (5 bases). Germline V lookup: CDR1 MDHEN, CDR2 SYDVKM. The CDR3 loop spans 12 amino acids. The V gene lost 5 bases and the J gene lost 8 bases, with 12 bases spanning the gap. The CDR3 loop is CASSPDSGEAFF. CDR3 coding DNA: TGTGCCAGCAGTCCTGACAGCGGAGAAGCTTTCTTT.

This chain joins TRBV7-2 and TRBJ2-1, with 8 bases lining up with TRBD2. Per germline, CDR1 SGHTA and CDR2 FQGNSA. The V segment lost 4 bases and the J segment 0 bases; nucleotides outside the gene matches: 5. The CDR3 is 16 residues long. DNA for the CDR3: TGTGCCAGCAGCTGGACTAGCTCAGGCTCCTACAATGAGCAGTTCTTC. Its protein product is CASSWTSSGSYNEQFF.

This clone was seen once. The rearrangement links TRBV4-1 to TRBJ2-3; TRBD2 might be the D (6 bases). The length of the CDR3 is 15 residues. Trimming took 2 bases from V and 6 from J, leaving 15 bases between them. Germline V CDR1 and CDR2: MGHRA, YSYEKL. The CDR3 region is CASSQSVTSSDTQYF. The CDR3 bases are TGCGCCAGCAGCCAATCAGTGACTAGTTCCGATACGCAGTATTTT.

The chain carries TRBV27 and TRBJ2-1, with 10 bases matching TRBD1. V was pared by 3 bases and J by 3 bases, with 2 bases of the junction left unmatched. Germline CDR1 MNHEY, CDR2 SMNVEV (reference sequence). The CDR3 has 15 residues. CDR3 in amino acids: CASSLGQGFYNEQFF. The CDR3 region has the DNA TGTGCCAGCAGTTTGGGACAGGGGTTCTACAATGAGCAGTTCTTC.

The table lists this clone with a few counts. In DNA, the CDR3 is TGTGCCAGCAGCGGGCTAGCCCCGAGCACAGATACGCAGTATTTT. Translating it yields CASSGLAPSTDTQYF. This chain links TRBV11-3 with TRBJ2-3, with D maybe TRBD2 (5 bases). Looked up from germline, CDR1 is SGHNT and CDR2 is YENEEA. The length of the CDR3 is 15 residues. Deletions cut 5 bases from V and 0 bases from J, with 12 bases between. Filled out from reference TRBV11-3 and TRBJ2-3, the complete variable domain reads EAGVVQSPRYKIIEKKQPVAFWCNPISGHNTLYWYLQNLGQGPELLIRYENEEAVDDSQLPKDRFSAERLKGVDSTLKIQPAELGDSAVYLCASSGLAPSTDTQYFGPGTRLTVL.

Concerning this clone itself: Other nucleotide sequences in the sample specify the same CDR3. This chain links TRBV20-1 with TRBJ1-2; D may be TRBD1 (5 bases). Trimming removed 6 bases at V and 3 bases at J, with 8 bases between. This CDR3 contains 11 residues. Germline CDR1 reads DFQATT; CDR2 reads SNEGSKA (reference sequence). The DNA of the CDR3 is TGCAGTGCCGGGACGGACTATGGCTACACCTTC. It translates to CSAGTDYGYTF.

The chain combines TRBV3-1 (or the pseudogene TRBV3-2) with TRBJ2-5; 8 bases map to TRBD2. The CDR3 has 15 residues. Germline values: CDR1 LGHDT, CDR2 YNNKEL (reference sequence). V shed 3 bases and J 4 bases; nucleotides not matched to a gene: 7. As DNA, the CDR3 is TGTGCCAGCAGCCAGCCAGCGGGAGTGAGAGAGACCCAGTACTTC. As protein: CASSQPAGVRETQYF.